Sequencing of this T cell receptor (beta chain) was carried out in a study of blood T cells in healthy people across ages. V dropped 8 bases and J dropped 0 bases, with 19 bases sitting between them. The CDR3 covers 16 residues. Germline assignment: CDR1 MNHEY and CDR2 SVGEGT. On this clonotype itself: Its antigen is as yet unknown.

Notes on the study in general: The recorded TCR beta diversity per million T cells decreased in a roughly linear manner with age.

Alongside a J-beta primer mix, a sample-barcoded 5' primer served in a second PCR lasting about 7 to 11 cycles. TCRdb reanalysed the 5' RACE reads using MiXCR and keeps one entry per CDR3 protein. The table has approximately 770,000 distinct CDR3 sequences, roughly 64% seen once. Input material: blood. The sequence was collected from a man younger than 45 in good health. The chain has TRBV6-2 or TRBV6-3 and TRBJ1-1; tentatively, D is TRBD1 (6 bases). This CDR3 reads CASQTSKGVMNTEAFF. DNA of the CDR3: TGTGCCAGCCAAACCTCTAAGGGGGTAATGAACACTGAAGCTTTCTTT.